This T cell receptor (beta chain) is drawn from a study of blood T cell repertoires in COVID-19. Study background: The United States, Italy and Spain were the sources of the acute and convalescent COVID-19 samples. T cells, B-cell-depleted T cells, or PBMCs provided the cDNA or gDNA that served as material.

Individuals aged roughly 18 to 95 years were recruited from approximately 24 US areas. As processed by the authors: Nucleated cell counts were estimated from reference gene primer amplification. TCRdb's table, derived via immunoSEQ multiplex PCR, lists solely in-frame clones and lacks some. D and trimming come from the DNA, and the V and J calls and clone size come from that table. This table holds around 140,000 clones, about nine tenths found once. The CDR3 contains 15 residues. CDR1 and CDR2 (germline): MNHEY, SVGAGI. J was trimmed by 5 bases and V by 5 bases; bases with no gene match: 8. The gene calls are TRBV6-5 and TRBJ2-1, with 8 bases fitting TRBD2. This clonotype originated in a man aged 55 to 69 who had recovered from COVID-19. The sample comprised PBMCs or T cells enriched from blood (not recorded which). The CDR3: CASSPLRGGHNEQFF. For the CDR3, the DNA is TGTGCCAGCAGTCCCCTCCGCGGGGGGCACAATGAGCAGTTCTTC.